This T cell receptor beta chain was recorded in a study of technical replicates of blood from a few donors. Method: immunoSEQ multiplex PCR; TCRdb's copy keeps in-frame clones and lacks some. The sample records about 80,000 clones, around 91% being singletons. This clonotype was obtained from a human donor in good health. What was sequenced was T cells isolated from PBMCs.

In DNA form, the CDR3 reads TGTGCCAGCAGCTTAGGGGTTGAGGGGGTGAGGAACGAGCAGTACTTC. Its translation is CASSLGVEGVRNEQYF. The chain couples TRBV7-2 to TRBJ2-7; tentatively, D is TRBD1 (6 bases). CDR1 and CDR2 from the germline V gene are SGHTA and FQGNSA. The CDR3 is 16 amino acids. Trimming took 1 base from V and 5 from J, leaving 18 bases between them.